Each of the 27 T cell receptor beta chains below was sequenced from the same sample in a study of T cell changes during pregnancy in multiple sclerosis. Measured with immunoSEQ multiplex PCR; TCRdb has only the in-frame clones, and not every one. Of 55,000 to 65,000 clones listed, more than 85% are singletons. The material sequenced was CD8+ T cells from peripheral blood mononuclear cells, taken in the third trimester of pregnancy. These TCRs come from a female donor with multiple sclerosis, enrolled in a pregnancy study.

V is TRBV19 and J is TRBJ2-7, with 9 bases matching TRBD2. V was pared by 3 bases and J by 0 bases, with 0 bases of the junction left unmatched. Per the germline V gene, CDR1 is LNHDA and CDR2 is SQIVND (reference sequence). The CDR3 is made up of 14 amino acids. In DNA form, the CDR3 reads TGTGCCAGTAGTATGACTAGCGGCTCCTACGAGCAGTACTTC. Its translation: CASSMTSGSYEQYF.

This clone came up once. This chain links TRBV5-4 with TRBJ2-7; 9 bases are a match to TRBD2. The CDR3 has 14 residues. The V and J ends lost 3 bases and 4 bases, in that order; junction bases with no gene match: 5. From germline, CDR1 is SGHNT and CDR2 YYREEE (reference sequence). This CDR3 is CASSSGTSRYEQYF. The CDR3 DNA reads as TGTGCCAGCAGCTCCGGGACTAGCAGGTACGAGCAGTACTTC.

CDR3 sequence (DNA): TGTGCCAGCAGCTTAGCTGGGCCCGGCTACACCTTC. Encoded protein: CASSLAGPGYTF. The chain carries TRBV7-2 and TRBJ1-2, with D hard to call. CDR3 length equals 12 residues. Per the germline V gene, CDR1 is SGHTA and CDR2 is FQGNSA. V shed 0 bases and J shed 8 bases, with 7 bases lying between them.

The gene calls are TRBV30 and TRBJ2-2; weak D call: TRBD1 (5 bases). V was cut by 2 bases and J by 4 bases, with 8 bases left in between. The CDR3 covers 13 residues. Germline CDR1 GTSNPN, CDR2 SVGIG (reference sequence). The CDR3 here is CAWSSGRTGELFF. As DNA, the CDR3 is TGTGCCTGGAGTTCAGGGCGCACCGGGGAGCTGTTTTTT.

This chain connects TRBV5-1 to TRBJ1-2, with a possible D match to TRBD1 (5 bases). Trimming took off 0 bases at V and 8 bases at J, with 17 bases between the two ends. Looked up from germline, CDR1 is SGHRS and CDR2 is YFSETQ. The CDR3 extends over 15 amino acids. CDR3 residues: CASSLDPGISEGYTF. CDR3 bases: TGCGCCAGCAGCTTGGACCCAGGGATCTCGGAGGGCTACACCTTC.

V and J are TRBV5-1 and TRBJ2-7, with TRBD1 matching 7 bases. CDR1 SGHRS and CDR2 YFSETQ come from the germline V gene. Trimming at V came to 4 bases and at J to 5 bases, leaving 6 bases not matched to a gene. The CDR3 runs to 13 residues. The CDR3 DNA reads TGCGCCAGCAGCAGACAGGGTTCCAACGAGCAGTACTTC. Translating gives CASSRQGSNEQYF.

A word on this clone: A read error may produce the germline difference seen at one junction end. The chain is built from TRBV9 and TRBJ1-2; D uncertain. Per the germline V gene, CDR1 is SGDLS and CDR2 is YYNGEE. The CDR3 sequence is 13 residues long. For the CDR3, the DNA is TGTGCCAGCAACGTAGATCCGGGAGGTGGCTACACCTTC. This translates into CASNVDPGGGYTF.

This chain joins TRBV5-1 and TRBJ1-1, with 7 nucleotides matching TRBD1. Germline V gene data show CDR1 as SGHRS and CDR2 as YFSETQ. With 7 bases clipped from V and 5 bases from J, the junction kept 8 bases outside the gene matches. The CDR3 totals 13 residues. The CDR3 sequence is CASGQGDPTEAFF. DNA for the CDR3: TGCGCCAGCGGCCAGGGGGATCCAACTGAAGCTTTCTTT.

The chain links TRBV27 to TRBJ2-5; D may be TRBD2 (6 bases). V was shortened by 6 bases and J by 5 bases, with 16 bases between the two germline ends. The CDR3 sequence is 14 residues long. CDR1 and CDR2 from the germline V gene are MNHEY and SMNVEV (reference sequence). Here the CDR3 DNA reads TGTGCCAGCAGGGGGCGGGGTCGGAGGGAGACCCAGTACTTC. Protein product: CASRGRGRRETQYF.

The chain is built from TRBV10-3 and TRBJ1-3, with D maybe TRBD1 (5 bases). The V end lost 8 bases, the J end lost 0 bases, and 11 bases lay between the germline ends. The CDR3 loop spans 14 amino acids. The germline CDR1 and CDR2 sequences are ENHRY and SYGVKD. The CDR3 coding sequence is TGTGCCATCGGGGGAGGGATCTCTGGAAACACCATATATTTT. Protein product: CAIGGGISGNTIYF.

The J gene is TRBJ1-4, the V gene TRBV7-9; 9 bases fit TRBD1. Germline assignment: CDR1 SEHNR and CDR2 FQNEAQ (reference sequence). J was trimmed by 12 bases and V by 4 bases; bases with no gene match: 9. CDR3 length equals 14 residues. The CDR3 sequence: CASSWDRAFAELFF. The DNA of the CDR3 is TGTGCCAGCAGCTGGGACAGGGCTTTCGCGGAACTGTTTTTT.

This chain links TRBV4-1 with TRBJ2-1, with 8 positions matching TRBD2. The CDR3 runs to 15 residues. With 4 bases clipped from V and 7 bases from J, the junction kept 9 bases outside the gene matches. Germline loops: CDR1 MGHRA, CDR2 YSYEKL. The CDR3: CASSRKSGSKNEQFF. CDR3 sequence (DNA): TGCGCCAGCAGCCGAAAGAGCGGGAGCAAGAATGAGCAGTTCTTC.

The J gene is TRBJ2-1, the V gene TRBV19, with 9 bases identical to TRBD2. V was pared by 6 bases and J by 4 bases, with 4 bases of the junction left unmatched. Germline CDR1 and CDR2: LNHDA and SQIVND (reference sequence). CDR3 length equals 14 residues. The CDR3 DNA is TGTGCCAGTAGGGGACTAGCTGATTACAATGAGCAGTTCTTC. Encoded protein: CASRGLADYNEQFF.

The genes are TRBV27 and TRBJ1-1; unclear D gene. Germline CDR1 MNHEY, CDR2 SMNVEV (reference sequence). The CDR3 loop spans 14 amino acids. Trimming cost V 3 bases and J 8 bases, with 16 bases left between them. CDR3 region: CASSLRGNILEAFF. In DNA, the CDR3 is TGTGCCAGCAGTTTGAGAGGGAATATCTTGGAAGCTTTCTTT.

The chain couples TRBV11-2 to TRBJ2-2, with 8 bases fitting TRBD2. The V gene end was trimmed by 2 bases and the J gene end by 7 bases; junction bases not matched to a gene: 9. Germline loops: CDR1 SGHAT, CDR2 FQNNGV. CDR3 length: 16 residues. CDR3 nucleotides: TGTGCCAGCAGCTTACTGGGGCTAGCGGGCCTCGGGGAGCTGTTTTTT. Its translation is CASSLLGLAGLGELFF.

V usage is TRBV5-6 and J usage is TRBJ2-1, with D maybe TRBD2 (5 bases). The CDR3 runs 14 residues. Germline V CDR1 and CDR2: SGHDT, YYEEEE. With 2 bases removed from V and 5 bases from J, the gap between germline ends came to 11 bases. DNA of the CDR3: TGTGCCAGCAGCTTCGGACTGGGGAACAATGAGCAGTTCTTC. It yields the protein CASSFGLGNNEQFF.

The chain is built from TRBV19 and TRBJ2-1; the D gene is possibly TRBD1 (6 bases). CDR3 size: 15 residues. V lost 3 bases and J 4 bases, leaving 13 bases between the germline ends. Germline CDR1 LNHDA, CDR2 SQIVND (reference sequence). The chain's CDR3 is CASSMGAAGYNEQFF. DNA for the CDR3: TGTGCCAGTAGTATGGGGGCCGCAGGGTACAATGAGCAGTTCTTC.

V is TRBV27 and J is TRBJ1-4; tentative D call: TRBD1 (5 bases). This CDR3 has 15 residues. Trimming took 6 bases from V and 1 from J, leaving 12 bases between them. Germline V lookup: CDR1 MNHEY, CDR2 SMNVEV (reference sequence). The CDR3 coding sequence is TGTGCCAGCAGAGGGCGGGGCAGAACTAATGAAAAACTGTTTTTT. Its translation is CASRGRGRTNEKLFF.

This clone is a singleton in its sample. This rearrangement joins TRBV7-2 to TRBJ1-2; 8 bases fit TRBD1. V was clipped by 5 bases and J by 3 bases; unmatched bases: 5. This CDR3 contains 14 residues. The germline CDR1 and CDR2 sequences are SGHTA and FQGNSA. CDR3 residues: CASSGRDRYYGYTF. The CDR3 DNA follows: TGTGCCAGCAGCGGCCGGGACAGGTACTATGGCTACACCTTC.

The genes are TRBV7-9 and TRBJ1-2; 8 bases agree with TRBD1. The V gene end was trimmed by 5 bases and the J gene end by 7 bases; junction bases not matched to a gene: 18. The CDR3 has 17 amino acids. Germline V gene sequence: CDR1 SEHNR, CDR2 FQNEAQ (reference sequence). CDR3 sequence: CASSLTGTQGGLFGYTF. The CDR3 bases are TGTGCCAGCAGCCTCACCGGGACACAGGGGGGATTATTTGGCTACACCTTC.

This rearrangement joins TRBV27 to TRBJ2-5, with a weak D call TRBD1 (6 bases). The CDR3 has 16 residues. Germline-derived CDR1 and CDR2 are MNHEY and SMNVEV (reference sequence). V lost 5 bases and J 4 bases, leaving 20 bases between the germline ends. CDR3 region: CASSPLAGDTRETQYF. CDR3 nucleotides: TGTGCCAGCAGTCCCTTGGCCGGGGACACCCGAGAGACCCAGTACTTC.

This chain connects TRBV9 to TRBJ2-3; TRBD2 matches 10 bases. The germline CDR1 and CDR2 sequences are SGDLS and YYNGEE. V gave up 5 bases and J gave up 3 bases; unmatched junction bases: 12. The CDR3 length is 17 residues. The CDR3 loop is CASSRLSGRSITDTQYF. CDR3 nucleotides: TGTGCCAGCAGTCGTCTTAGCGGGAGGTCAATAACAGATACGCAGTATTTT.

This clone was detected only once. This chain uses TRBV27 with TRBJ2-1, with D possibly TRBD2 on 7 matching bases. With 3 bases removed from V and 4 bases from J, the gap between germline ends came to 10 bases. CDR3 length equals 14 residues. Germline V gene data show CDR1 as MNHEY and CDR2 as SMNVEV (reference sequence). CDR3 sequence reads: CASSLGGPYNEQFF. CDR3 DNA sequence: TGTGCCAGCAGTTTGGGGGGGCCGTACAATGAGCAGTTCTTC.

This chain uses TRBV5-1 with TRBJ2-2; D ambiguous. The V end lost 0 bases, the J end lost 1 base, and 7 bases lay between the germline ends. The CDR3 covers 15 residues. Germline-derived CDR1 and CDR2 are SGHRS and YFSETQ. The DNA of the CDR3 is TGCGCCAGCAGCTTGGAATCAGGGAACACCGGGGAGCTGTTTTTT. It translates to CASSLESGNTGELFF.

This chain uses TRBV7-2 with TRBJ2-7, with 9 bases lining up with TRBD1. V lost 1 base and J lost 3; bases outside the gene matches: 7. From germline, CDR1 is SGHTA and CDR2 FQGNSA. The CDR3 loop spans 16 amino acids. CDR3 residues: CASSLVGWDRDYEQYF. CDR3 DNA: TGTGCCAGCAGCTTAGTCGGATGGGACAGGGACTACGAGCAGTACTTC.

The V and J genes are TRBV18 and TRBJ2-5; tentative D call: TRBD1 (5 bases). Trimming stripped 6 bases from V and 3 bases from J, with 20 bases between. The CDR3 sequence is 16 residues long. In germline, CDR1 is KGHSH, CDR2 LQKENI. The CDR3 protein is CASSQQDQGLEETQYF. CDR3 nucleotide sequence: TGTGCCAGCTCCCAACAGGACCAAGGGCTCGAAGAGACCCAGTACTTC.

The genes are TRBV7-9 and TRBJ1-2; 7 bases are shared with TRBD1. The CDR3 covers 18 residues. V shed 2 bases and J 4 bases; nucleotides not matched to a gene: 16. Germline assignment: CDR1 SEHNR and CDR2 FQNEAQ (reference sequence). The CDR3 spells CASSLSVERQGGFYGYTF. CDR3 sequence (DNA): TGTGCCAGCAGCTTATCCGTCGAGAGGCAGGGGGGTTTCTATGGCTACACCTTC. Using reference TRBV7-9 and TRBJ1-2 for the parts outside the CDR3, the full variable domain is DTGVSQNPRHKITKRGQNVTFRCDPISEHNRLYWYRQTLGQGPEFLTYFQNEAQLEKSRLLSDRFSAERPKGSFSTLEIQRTEQGDSAMYLCASSLSVERQGGFYGYTFGSGTRLTVV.